These 12 T cell receptor beta chains were all obtained from the same sample, sequenced in a study of beta chain features in type 1 diabetes. The study's findings and limits: Moderately but significantly shorter TCRB CDR3s were found in Type 1 diabetes patients in all four CD4+ subsets.

The whole isolated RNA underwent reverse transcription, so sequencing captured expressed TCRB transcripts. Profiling relied on immunoSEQ multiplex PCR, and the TCRdb table lists in-frame clones only, not all of them. The sample records around 97,000 clones, 28% being singletons. These receptors lack a known antigen. Specimen: central memory CD4+ T cells from blood. The receptors stem from a woman in her late teens or twenties with type 1 diabetes.

This CDR3 is CASSLATYMAGDVTQYF. CDR3 coding DNA: TGTGCCAGCAGCTTGGCTACCTACATGGCGGGAGATGTGACCCAGTACTTC. The chain uses TRBV5-6 and TRBJ2-5; 7 bases fit TRBD2. Germline assignment: CDR1 SGHDT and CDR2 YYEEEE. This CDR3 comprises 17 residues. The V segment lost 0 bases and the J segment 7 bases; nucleotides outside the gene matches: 15.

The CDR3 here is CASSIMGRRDYGYTF. CDR3 bases: TGTGCCAGTAGTATAATGGGCAGGCGAGACTATGGCTACACCTTC. J is TRBJ1-2 and V is TRBV19; D gene unclear. Trimming stripped 2 bases from V and 3 bases from J, with 13 bases between. This CDR3 has 15 amino acids. Germline CDR1 and CDR2: LNHDA and SQIVND (reference sequence).

The rearrangement links TRBV7-8 to TRBJ2-1; D is perhaps TRBD1 (6 bases). V was clipped by 5 bases and J by 0 bases, with 8 bases between them. The CDR3 contains 14 residues. Germline lookup yields CDR1 SGHVS and CDR2 FQNEAQ. CDR3: CASSPDSSYNEQFF. The CDR3 DNA sequence: TGTGCCAGCAGCCCGGACAGCTCCTACAATGAGCAGTTCTTC.

This clone was detected only a few times. V is TRBV7-2 and J is TRBJ1-1, with D tentatively TRBD1 (5 bases). This CDR3 has 12 residues. Germline CDR1 reads SGHTA; CDR2 reads FQGNSA. The V end lost 8 bases, the J end lost 6 bases, and 13 bases lay between the germline ends. CDR3 DNA: TGTGCCAGCCTAACAGGTGAGGCTGAAGCTTTCTTT. The encoded protein is CASLTGEAEAFF.

This clone was counted between two and nine times. The chain links TRBV4-3 to TRBJ1-4, with D perhaps TRBD1 (5 bases). V was clipped by 0 bases and J by 11 bases, with 22 bases between them. The germline V gene has CDR1 LGHNA and CDR2 YSLEER. CDR3 length equals 17 residues. CDR3 loop: CASSQDRMGGNPHKLFF. For the CDR3, the DNA is TGCGCCAGCAGCCAAGATCGGATGGGGGGGAACCCTCATAAACTGTTTTTT.

This clone has more than one count but fewer than ten. J is TRBJ2-5 and V is TRBV7-2; D is perhaps TRBD2 (5 bases). The CDR3 is made up of 14 amino acids. Germline loops: CDR1 SGHTA, CDR2 FQGNSA. V was trimmed by 3 bases and J by 2 bases, leaving 10 bases between them. The CDR3 DNA reads TGTGCCAGCAGCTTTTCGGGGTTTCAAGAGACCCAGTACTTC. Encoded protein: CASSFSGFQETQYF. Drawing the rest from reference TRBV7-2 and TRBJ2-5, the complete variable domain is GAGVSQSPSNKVTEKGKDVELRCDPISGHTALYWYRQSLGQGLEFLIYFQGNSAPDKSGLPSDRFSAERTGGSVSTLTIQRTQQEDSAVYLCASSFSGFQETQYFGPGTRLLVL.

The chain combines TRBV7-9 with TRBJ2-5; 7 nucleotides align to TRBD2. This CDR3 is built from 14 residues. The germline V gene has CDR1 SEHNR and CDR2 FQNEAQ (reference sequence). V lost 6 bases, J lost 0 bases, and 4 bases stayed unmatched. In DNA form, the CDR3 reads TGTGCCAGCAGTCGCCTAGCGGACCAAGAGACCCAGTACTTC. This sequence encodes CASSRLADQETQYF. The full variable domain, rest sourced from reference TRBV7-9 and TRBJ2-5, is DTGVSQNPRHKITKRGQNVTFRCDPISEHNRLYWYRQTLGQGPEFLTYFQNEAQLEKSRLLSDRFSAERPKGSFSTLEIQRTEQGDSAMYLCASSRLADQETQYFGPGTRLLVL.

The chain links TRBV19 to TRBJ2-3, with D perhaps matching TRBD1 (6 bases). The CDR3 totals 15 residues. CDR1 LNHDA and CDR2 SQIVND come from the germline V gene (reference sequence). V was shortened by 5 bases and J by 1 base, with 13 bases between the two germline ends. The DNA of the CDR3 is TGTGCCAGTAGTTTACAGGGCTTGGGCACAGATACGCAGTATTTT. Amino acid sequence: CASSLQGLGTDTQYF.

The chain employs TRBV5-1 and TRBJ2-5; D might be TRBD1 (6 bases). V shed 1 base and J shed 2 bases, with 12 bases lying between them. The germline V gene has CDR1 SGHRS and CDR2 YFSETQ. CDR3 length: 15 amino acids. CDR3 protein: CASSLSGARQETQYF. The CDR3 nucleotides are TGCGCCAGCAGCTTGTCAGGGGCGAGACAAGAGACCCAGTACTTC.

CDR3 loop: CASQSGSVVSYNEQFF. DNA for the CDR3: TGTGCCAGCCAAAGCGGGAGTGTGGTCTCCTACAATGAGCAGTTCTTC. This chain connects TRBV18 to TRBJ2-1; 8 positions match TRBD2. The germline CDR1 and CDR2 sequences are KGHSH and LQKENI. Trimming at V came to 8 bases and at J to 0 bases, leaving 9 bases not matched to a gene. This CDR3 spans 16 amino acids.

This clone was seen only a few times. The V and J genes are TRBV6-6 and TRBJ2-2, with 7 positions matching TRBD1. The V gene end was trimmed by 0 bases and the J gene end by 11 bases; junction bases not matched to a gene: 9. Germline V gene sequence: CDR1 MNHNY, CDR2 SVGAGI (reference sequence). The CDR3 runs to 15 residues. DNA for the CDR3: TGTGCCAGCAGTTACTCGGTTGAACAGGGGAGTGAGCTGTTTTTT. This gives the protein CASSYSVEQGSELFF.

This clone was counted only a few times. V usage is TRBV30 and J usage is TRBJ2-3; D uncertain. CDR1 and CDR2 (germline): GTSNPN, SVGIG (reference sequence). The CDR3 loop spans 13 amino acids. With 3 bases removed from V and 3 bases from J, the gap between germline ends came to 10 bases. This CDR3 is CAWSLLDTDTQYF. CDR3 in DNA: TGTGCCTGGAGCCTCCTAGATACAGATACGCAGTATTTT.